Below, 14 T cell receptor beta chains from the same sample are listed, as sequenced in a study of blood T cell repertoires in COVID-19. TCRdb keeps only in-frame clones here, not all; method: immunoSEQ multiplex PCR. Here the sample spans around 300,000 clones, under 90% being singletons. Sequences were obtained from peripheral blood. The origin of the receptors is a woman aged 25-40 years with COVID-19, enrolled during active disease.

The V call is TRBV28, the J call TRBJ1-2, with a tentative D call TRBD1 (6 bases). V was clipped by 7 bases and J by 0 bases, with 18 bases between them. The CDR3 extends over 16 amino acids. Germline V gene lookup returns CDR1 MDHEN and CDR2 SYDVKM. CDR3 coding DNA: TGTGCCAGCAATTCGGGGGGCGGAAAAACTAACTATGGCTACACCTTC. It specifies CASNSGGGKTNYGYTF.

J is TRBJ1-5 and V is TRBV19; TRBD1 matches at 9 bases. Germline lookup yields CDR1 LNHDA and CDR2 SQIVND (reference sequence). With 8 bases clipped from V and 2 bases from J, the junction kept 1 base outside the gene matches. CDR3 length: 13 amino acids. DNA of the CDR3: TGTGCCAGTTGGACAGGGGGCAATCAGCCCCAGCATTTT. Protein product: CASWTGGNQPQHF.

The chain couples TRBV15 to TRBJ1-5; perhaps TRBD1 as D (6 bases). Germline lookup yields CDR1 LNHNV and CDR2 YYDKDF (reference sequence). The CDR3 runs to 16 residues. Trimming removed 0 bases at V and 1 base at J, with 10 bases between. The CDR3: CATSRDTGKSNQPQHF. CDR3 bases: TGTGCCACCAGCAGAGATACAGGGAAGAGCAATCAGCCCCAGCATTTT.

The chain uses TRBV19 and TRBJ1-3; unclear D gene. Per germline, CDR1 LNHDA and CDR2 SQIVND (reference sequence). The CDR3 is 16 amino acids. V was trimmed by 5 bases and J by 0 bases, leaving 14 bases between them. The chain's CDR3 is CASSSSGTSSGNTIYF. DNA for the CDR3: TGTGCCAGTAGTTCCTCAGGAACAAGCTCTGGAAACACCATATATTTT.

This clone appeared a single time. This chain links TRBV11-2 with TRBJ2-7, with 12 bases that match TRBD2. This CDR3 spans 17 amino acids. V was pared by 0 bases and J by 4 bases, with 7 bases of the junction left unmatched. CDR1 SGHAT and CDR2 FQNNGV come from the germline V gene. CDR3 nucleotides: TGTGCCAGCAGCTTAGAGCTAGCGGGAGGGCCCACGTACGAGCAGTACTTC. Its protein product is CASSLELAGGPTYEQYF. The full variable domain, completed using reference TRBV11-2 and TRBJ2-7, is EAGVAQSPRYKIIEKRQSVAFWCNPISGHATLYWYQQILGQGPKLLIQFQNNGVVDDSQLPKDRFSAERLKGVDSTLKIQPAKLEDSAVYLCASSLELAGGPTYEQYFGPGTRLTVT.

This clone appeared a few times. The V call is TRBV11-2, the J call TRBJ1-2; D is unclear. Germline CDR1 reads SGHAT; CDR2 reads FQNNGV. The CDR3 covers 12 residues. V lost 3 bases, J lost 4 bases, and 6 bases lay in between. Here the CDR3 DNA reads TGTGCCAGCAGCTTGGGCATCTATGGCTACACCTTC. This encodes CASSLGIYGYTF.

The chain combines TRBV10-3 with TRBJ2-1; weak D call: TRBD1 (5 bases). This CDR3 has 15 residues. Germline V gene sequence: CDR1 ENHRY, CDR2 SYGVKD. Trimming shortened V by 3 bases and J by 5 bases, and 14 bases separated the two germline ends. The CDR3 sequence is CAISEGRRGDNEQFF. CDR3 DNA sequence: TGTGCCATCAGTGAAGGTAGAAGGGGTGACAATGAGCAGTTCTTC.

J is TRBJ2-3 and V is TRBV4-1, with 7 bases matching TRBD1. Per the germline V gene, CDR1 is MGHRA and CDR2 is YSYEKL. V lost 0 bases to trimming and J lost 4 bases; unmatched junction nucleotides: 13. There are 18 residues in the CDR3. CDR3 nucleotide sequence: TGCGCCAGCAGCCAAGAGCGAAGTAGGCAGGGGGTTTCAGATACGCAGTATTTT. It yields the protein CASSQERSRQGVSDTQYF.

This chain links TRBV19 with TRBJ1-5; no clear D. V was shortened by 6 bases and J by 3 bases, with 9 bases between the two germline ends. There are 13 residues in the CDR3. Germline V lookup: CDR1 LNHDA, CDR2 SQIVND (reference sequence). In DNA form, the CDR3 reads TGTGCCAGTAGCCCAGGTCCCAATCAGCCCCAGCATTTT. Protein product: CASSPGPNQPQHF. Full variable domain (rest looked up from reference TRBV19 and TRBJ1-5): DGGITQSPKYLFRKEGQNVTLSCEQNLNHDAMYWYRQDPGQGLRLIYYSQIVNDFQKGDIAEGYSVSREKKESFPLTVTSAQKNPTAFYLCASSPGPNQPQHFGDGTRLSIL.

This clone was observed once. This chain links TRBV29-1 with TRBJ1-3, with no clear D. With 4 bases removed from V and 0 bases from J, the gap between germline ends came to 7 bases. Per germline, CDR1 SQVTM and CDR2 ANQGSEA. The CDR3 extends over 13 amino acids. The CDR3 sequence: CSVGGGSGNTIYF. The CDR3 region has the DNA TGCAGCGTTGGTGGCGGCTCTGGAAACACCATATATTTT.

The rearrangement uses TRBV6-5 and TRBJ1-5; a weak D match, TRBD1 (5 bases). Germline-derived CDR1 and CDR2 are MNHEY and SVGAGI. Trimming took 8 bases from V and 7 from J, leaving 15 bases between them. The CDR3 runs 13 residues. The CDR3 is CASGRGEDQPQHF. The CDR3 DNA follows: TGTGCCAGCGGAAGGGGCGAGGACCAGCCCCAGCATTTT.

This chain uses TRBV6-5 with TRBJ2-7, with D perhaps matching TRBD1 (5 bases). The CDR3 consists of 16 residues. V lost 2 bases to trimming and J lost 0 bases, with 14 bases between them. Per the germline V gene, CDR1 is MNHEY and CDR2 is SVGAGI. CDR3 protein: CASSYPSPGPSYEQYF. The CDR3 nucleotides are TGTGCCAGCAGTTACCCCTCGCCAGGGCCCTCCTACGAGCAGTACTTC.

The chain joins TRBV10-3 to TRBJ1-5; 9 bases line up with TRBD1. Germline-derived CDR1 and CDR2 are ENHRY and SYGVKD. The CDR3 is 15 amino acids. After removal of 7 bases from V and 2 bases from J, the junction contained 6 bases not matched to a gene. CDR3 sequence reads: CAIKRTGAGNQPQHF. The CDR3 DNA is TGTGCCATCAAAAGGACAGGGGCGGGCAATCAGCCCCAGCATTTT.

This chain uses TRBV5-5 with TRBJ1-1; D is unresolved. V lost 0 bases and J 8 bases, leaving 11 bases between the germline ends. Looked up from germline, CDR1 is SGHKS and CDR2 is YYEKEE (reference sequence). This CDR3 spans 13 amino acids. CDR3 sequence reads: CASSLAGSGEAFF. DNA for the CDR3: TGTGCCAGCAGCTTGGCCGGATCGGGAGAAGCTTTCTTT.